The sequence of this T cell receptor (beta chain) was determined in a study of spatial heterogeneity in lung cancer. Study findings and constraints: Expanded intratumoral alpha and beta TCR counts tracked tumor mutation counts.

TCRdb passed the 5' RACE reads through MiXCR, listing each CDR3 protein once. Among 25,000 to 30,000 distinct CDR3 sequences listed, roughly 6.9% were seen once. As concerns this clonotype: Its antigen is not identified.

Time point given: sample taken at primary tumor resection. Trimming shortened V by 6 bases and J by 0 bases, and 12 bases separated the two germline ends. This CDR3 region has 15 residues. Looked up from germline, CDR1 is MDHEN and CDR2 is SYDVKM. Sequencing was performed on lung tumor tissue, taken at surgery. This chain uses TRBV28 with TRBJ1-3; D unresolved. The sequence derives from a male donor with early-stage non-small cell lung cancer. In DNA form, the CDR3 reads TGTGCCAGCAGAAAAGTCCGAATCTCTGGAAACACCATATATTTT. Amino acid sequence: CASRKVRISGNTIYF.